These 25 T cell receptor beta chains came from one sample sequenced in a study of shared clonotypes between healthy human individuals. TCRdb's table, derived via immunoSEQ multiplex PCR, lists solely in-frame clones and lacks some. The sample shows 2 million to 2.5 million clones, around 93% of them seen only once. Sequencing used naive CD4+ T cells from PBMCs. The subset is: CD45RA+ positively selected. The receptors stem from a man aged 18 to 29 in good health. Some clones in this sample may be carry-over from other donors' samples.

The CDR3 DNA follows: TGTGCTAGTGGTCCCCGGACTAGCGGCACAGATACGCAGTATTTT. Translated: CASGPRTSGTDTQYF. The rearrangement links TRBV12-5 to TRBJ2-3, with 9 positions matching TRBD2. Germline CDR1 LGHNT, CDR2 FRNRAP. This CDR3 comprises 15 residues. With V trimmed by 5 bases and J by 1 base, 4 bases remained unmatched.

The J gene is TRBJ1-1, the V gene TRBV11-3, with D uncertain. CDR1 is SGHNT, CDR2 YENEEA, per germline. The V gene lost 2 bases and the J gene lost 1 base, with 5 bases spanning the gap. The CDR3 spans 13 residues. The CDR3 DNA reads TGTGCCAGCAGCTTATTTTGGAACACTGAAGCTTTCTTT. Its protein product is CASSLFWNTEAFF.

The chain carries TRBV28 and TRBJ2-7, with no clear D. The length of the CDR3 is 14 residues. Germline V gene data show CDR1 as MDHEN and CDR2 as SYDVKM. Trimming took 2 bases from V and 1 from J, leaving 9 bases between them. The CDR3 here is CASSLPDLSYEQYF. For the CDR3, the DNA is TGTGCCAGCAGTTTACCCGACCTTTCCTACGAGCAGTACTTC.

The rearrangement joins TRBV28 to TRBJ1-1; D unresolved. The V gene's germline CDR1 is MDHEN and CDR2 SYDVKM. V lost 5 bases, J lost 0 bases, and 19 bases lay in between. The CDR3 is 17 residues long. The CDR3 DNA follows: TGTGCCAGCAGTCCCCCCTTGATGACTCCCCTGAACACTGAAGCTTTCTTT. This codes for CASSPPLMTPLNTEAFF.

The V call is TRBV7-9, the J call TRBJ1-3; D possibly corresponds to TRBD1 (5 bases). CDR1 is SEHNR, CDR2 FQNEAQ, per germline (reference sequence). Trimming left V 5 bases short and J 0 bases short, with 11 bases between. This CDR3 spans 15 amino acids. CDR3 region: CASSQTVNSGNTIYF. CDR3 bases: TGTGCCAGCAGCCAGACAGTAAACTCTGGAAACACCATATATTTT.

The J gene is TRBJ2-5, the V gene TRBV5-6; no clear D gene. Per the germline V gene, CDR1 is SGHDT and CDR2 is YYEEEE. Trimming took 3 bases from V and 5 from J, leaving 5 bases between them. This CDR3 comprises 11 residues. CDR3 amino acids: CASSSSETQYF. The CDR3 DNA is TGTGCCAGCAGCTCATCGGAGACCCAGTACTTC.

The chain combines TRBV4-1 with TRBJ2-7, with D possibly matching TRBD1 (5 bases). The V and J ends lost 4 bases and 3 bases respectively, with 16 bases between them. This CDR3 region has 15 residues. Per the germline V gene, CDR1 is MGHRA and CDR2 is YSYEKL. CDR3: CASSRQSLGDYEQYF. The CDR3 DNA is TGCGCCAGCAGCCGCCAGAGCCTAGGGGACTACGAGCAGTACTTC.

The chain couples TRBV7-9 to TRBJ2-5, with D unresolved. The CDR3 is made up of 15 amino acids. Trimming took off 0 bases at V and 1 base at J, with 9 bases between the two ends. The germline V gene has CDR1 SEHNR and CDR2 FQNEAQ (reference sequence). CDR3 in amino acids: CASSLALGSQETQYF. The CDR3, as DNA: TGTGCCAGCAGCTTAGCTCTTGGTAGCCAAGAGACCCAGTACTTC.

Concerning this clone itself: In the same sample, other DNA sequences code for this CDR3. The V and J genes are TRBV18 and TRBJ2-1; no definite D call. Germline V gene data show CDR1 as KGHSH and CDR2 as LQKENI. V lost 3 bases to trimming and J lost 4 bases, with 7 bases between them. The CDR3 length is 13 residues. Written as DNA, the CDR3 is TGTGCCAGCTCACCTCCTGGTTACAATGAGCAGTTCTTC. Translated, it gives CASSPPGYNEQFF.

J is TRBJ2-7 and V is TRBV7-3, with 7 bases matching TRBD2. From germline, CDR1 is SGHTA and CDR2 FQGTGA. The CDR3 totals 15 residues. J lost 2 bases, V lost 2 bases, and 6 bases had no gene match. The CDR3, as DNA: TGTGCCAGCAGCTTACGGGGCGGGGGACCCTACGAGCAGTACTTC. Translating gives CASSLRGGGPYEQYF.

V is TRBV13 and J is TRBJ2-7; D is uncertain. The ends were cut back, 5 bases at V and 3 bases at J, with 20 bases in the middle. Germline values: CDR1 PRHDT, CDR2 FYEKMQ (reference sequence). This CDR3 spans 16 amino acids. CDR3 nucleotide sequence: TGTGCCAGCAGCCCCTATCAGGCTCCCGTAGTCTACGAGCAGTACTTC. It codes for CASSPYQAPVVYEQYF.

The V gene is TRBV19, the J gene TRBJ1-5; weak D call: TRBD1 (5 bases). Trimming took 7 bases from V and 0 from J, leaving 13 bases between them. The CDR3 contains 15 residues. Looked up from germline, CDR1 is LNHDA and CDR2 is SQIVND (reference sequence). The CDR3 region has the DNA TGTGCCAGTATCCCGGGACGAAATAGCAATCAGCCCCAGCATTTT. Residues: CASIPGRNSNQPQHF.

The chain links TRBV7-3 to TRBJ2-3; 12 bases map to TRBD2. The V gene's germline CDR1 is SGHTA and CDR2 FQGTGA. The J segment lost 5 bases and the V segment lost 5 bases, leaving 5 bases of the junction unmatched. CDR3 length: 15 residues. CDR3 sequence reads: CASSKLAGGQDTQYF. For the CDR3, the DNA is TGTGCCAGCAGCAAGCTAGCGGGAGGGCAAGATACGCAGTATTTT.

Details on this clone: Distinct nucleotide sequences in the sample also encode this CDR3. CDR3 nucleotide sequence: TGTGCCACCAGCAGAGATAGGGGCACTGAAGCTTTCTTT. This sequence encodes CATSRDRGTEAFF. The chain recombines TRBV15 with TRBJ1-1, with a possible D match to TRBD1 (5 bases). The CDR3 is 13 residues long. With 0 bases removed from V and 4 bases from J, the gap between germline ends came to 6 bases. CDR1 is LNHNV, CDR2 YYDKDF, per germline (reference sequence).

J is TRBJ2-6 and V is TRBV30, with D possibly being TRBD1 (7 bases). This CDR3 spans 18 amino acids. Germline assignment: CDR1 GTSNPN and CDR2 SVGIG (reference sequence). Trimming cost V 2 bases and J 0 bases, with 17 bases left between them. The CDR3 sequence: CAWSFGGTADSGANVLTF. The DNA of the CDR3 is TGTGCCTGGAGTTTTGGGGGGACAGCGGACTCTGGGGCCAACGTCCTGACTTTC.

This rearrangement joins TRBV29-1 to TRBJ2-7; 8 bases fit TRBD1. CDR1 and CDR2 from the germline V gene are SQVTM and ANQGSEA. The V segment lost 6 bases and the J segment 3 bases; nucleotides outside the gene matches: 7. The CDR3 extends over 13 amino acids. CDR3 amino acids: CSVTGANSYEQYF. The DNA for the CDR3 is TGCAGCGTGACAGGGGCTAACAGCTACGAGCAGTACTTC.

The CDR3 bases are TGTGCCAGCAGCGAACGGCAGGGCGGTACTGAAGCTTTCTTT. This gives the protein CASSERQGGTEAFF. The rearrangement links TRBV9 to TRBJ1-1; D perhaps matches TRBD1 (5 bases). Between the trimmed V and J ends, which lost 3 bases and 5 bases, there was a span of 14 bases. The CDR3 covers 14 residues. Germline V gene data show CDR1 as SGDLS and CDR2 as YYNGEE.

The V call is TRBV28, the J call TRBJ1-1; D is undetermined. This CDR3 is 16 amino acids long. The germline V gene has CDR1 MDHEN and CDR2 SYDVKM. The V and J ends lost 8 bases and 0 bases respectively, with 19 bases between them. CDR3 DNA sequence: TGTGCCAGCGTCCGGGCCGTCTTCGGGGTGAACACTGAAGCTTTCTTT. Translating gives CASVRAVFGVNTEAFF.

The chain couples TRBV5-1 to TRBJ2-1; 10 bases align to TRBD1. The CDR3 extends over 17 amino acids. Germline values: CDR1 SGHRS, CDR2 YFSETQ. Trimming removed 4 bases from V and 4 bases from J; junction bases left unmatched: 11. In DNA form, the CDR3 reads TGCGCCAGCAGCGAGCAGACAGGGGGCACGGGTTACAATGAGCAGTTCTTC. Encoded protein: CASSEQTGGTGYNEQFF. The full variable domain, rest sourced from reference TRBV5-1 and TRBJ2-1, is KAGVTQTPRYLIKTRGQQVTLSCSPISGHRSVSWYQQTPGQGLQFLFEYFSETQRNKGNFPGRFSGRQFSNSRSEMNVSTLELGDSALYLCASSEQTGGTGYNEQFFGPGTRLTVL.

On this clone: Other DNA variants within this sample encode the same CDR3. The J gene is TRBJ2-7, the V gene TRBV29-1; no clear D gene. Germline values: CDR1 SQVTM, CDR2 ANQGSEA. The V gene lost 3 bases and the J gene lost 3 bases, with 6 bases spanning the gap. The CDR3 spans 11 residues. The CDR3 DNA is TGCAGCGTTGATTCTAGCTACGAGCAGTACTTC. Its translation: CSVDSSYEQYF.

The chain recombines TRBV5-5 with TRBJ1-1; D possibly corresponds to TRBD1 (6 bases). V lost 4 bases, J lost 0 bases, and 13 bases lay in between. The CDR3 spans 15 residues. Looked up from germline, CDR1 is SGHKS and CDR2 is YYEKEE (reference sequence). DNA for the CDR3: TGTGCCAGCAGCACGGGACACAGCATGAACACTGAAGCTTTCTTT. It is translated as CASSTGHSMNTEAFF.

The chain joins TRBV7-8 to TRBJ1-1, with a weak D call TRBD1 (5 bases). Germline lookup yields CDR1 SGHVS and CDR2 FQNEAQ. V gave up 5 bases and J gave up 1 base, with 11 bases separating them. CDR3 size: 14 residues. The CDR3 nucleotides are TGTGCCAGCAGCCTGGGCAGGGAGAACACTGAAGCTTTCTTT. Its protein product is CASSLGRENTEAFF.

CDR3: CASRVEGPATEAFF. The DNA of the CDR3 is TGTGCCAGCAGGGTGGAGGGCCCAGCCACTGAAGCTTTCTTT. The rearrangement joins TRBV5-4 to TRBJ1-1; no firm D call. The CDR3 totals 14 residues. The V end lost 5 bases, the J end lost 4 bases, and 15 bases lay between the germline ends. From germline, CDR1 is SGHNT and CDR2 YYREEE (reference sequence).

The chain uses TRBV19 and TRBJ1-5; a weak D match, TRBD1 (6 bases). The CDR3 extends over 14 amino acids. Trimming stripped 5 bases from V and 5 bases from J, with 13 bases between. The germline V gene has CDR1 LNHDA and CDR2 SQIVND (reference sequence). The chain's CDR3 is CASSQGSADQPQHF. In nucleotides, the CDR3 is TGTGCCAGTAGTCAGGGGTCCGCCGATCAGCCCCAGCATTTT.

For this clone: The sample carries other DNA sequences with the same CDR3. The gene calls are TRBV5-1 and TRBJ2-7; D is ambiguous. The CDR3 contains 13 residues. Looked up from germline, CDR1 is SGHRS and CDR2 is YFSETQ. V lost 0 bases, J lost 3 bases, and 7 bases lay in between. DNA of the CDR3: TGCGCCAGCAGCTTGGCCGCAGACTACGAGCAGTACTTC. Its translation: CASSLAADYEQYF.